The clone carrying this TCR beta chain was seen a handful of times. The record originates from a study of T-cell reconstitution after alpha-beta-depleted transplantation in children. V lost 3 bases and J lost 0, with 12 bases in between. The CDR3 has 15 amino acids. A TCRbeta library incorporating unique molecular identifiers was prepared. One entry per CDR3 protein, called by TCRdb with MiXCR from the PCR reads. The sample yields approximately 390,000 distinct CDR3 sequences, roughly a tenth seen once. This TCR derives from a human donor who donated a stem cell graft to a child with acute myeloid leukemia. The chain has TRBV12-3 or TRBV12-4 and TRBJ2-7; D perhaps matches TRBD1 (5 bases). The input for sequencing was PBMCs from the stem cell graft donor, taken from the stem cell graft. This CDR3 reads CASSFLADNSYEQYF. The CDR3, as DNA: TGTGCCAGCAGTTTCCTCGCGGACAACTCCTACGAGCAGTACTTC.